The clone carrying this TCR beta chain has a count of ten or more. The sample is drawn from a study of T cells in Graves' hyperthyroidism and ophthalmopathy. The V gene's germline CDR1 is DFQATT and CDR2 SNEGSKA (reference sequence). This CDR3 contains 12 residues. Trimming cost V 4 bases and J 8 bases; bases outside gene matches: 4. The hyperthyroidism patients had all been newly diagnosed, and their disease duration was under 2 months. Their ages ranged from 18 to 65 years. Amplified TCR beta CDR3 regions derived from RNA transcripts. Carried out on the TCR CDR3, a first-round RT-PCR used the HTBI primer set. Via MiXCR, TCRdb re-called the multiplex PCR reads, giving one row per CDR3 protein. The top ten hold roughly 20% of the sample, which has fewer than 500,000 distinct CDR3 sequences, 13% seen once.

The sequenced sample was blood. The chain couples TRBV20-1 to TRBJ1-4; 7 bases are a match to TRBD1. The TCR originated in a man between 25 and 39 years old with Graves' hyperthyroidism that later progressed to Graves' ophthalmopathy. The CDR3 region has the DNA TGCAGTGCTAAAGGGGGCAGGGAAAAACTGTTTTTT. Translation gives CSAKGGREKLFF.